The clone carrying this T cell receptor (beta chain) was counted between two and nine times. This specimen belongs to a study of T cells in localized non-small cell lung cancer. From germline, CDR1 is KGHSH and CDR2 LQKENI. The CDR3 spans 14 residues. The V gene lost 5 bases and the J gene lost 2 bases, with 13 bases spanning the gap. Using immunoSEQ multiplex PCR, the repertoire was profiled, and TCRdb retains in-frame clones only, with some absent. The sample contains 35,000 or so clones, around 88% of which appear only once. This clonotype was sampled from a woman aged 35 to 70 with stage I lung adenocarcinoma. The sample here was peripheral blood, taken before any cancer treatment. The J gene is TRBJ2-7, the V gene TRBV18; a weak D match, TRBD2 (6 bases). The DNA for the CDR3 is TGTGCCAGCTCATTGCTGGGGGGACCCTACGAGCAGTACTTC. This sequence encodes CASSLLGGPYEQYF.